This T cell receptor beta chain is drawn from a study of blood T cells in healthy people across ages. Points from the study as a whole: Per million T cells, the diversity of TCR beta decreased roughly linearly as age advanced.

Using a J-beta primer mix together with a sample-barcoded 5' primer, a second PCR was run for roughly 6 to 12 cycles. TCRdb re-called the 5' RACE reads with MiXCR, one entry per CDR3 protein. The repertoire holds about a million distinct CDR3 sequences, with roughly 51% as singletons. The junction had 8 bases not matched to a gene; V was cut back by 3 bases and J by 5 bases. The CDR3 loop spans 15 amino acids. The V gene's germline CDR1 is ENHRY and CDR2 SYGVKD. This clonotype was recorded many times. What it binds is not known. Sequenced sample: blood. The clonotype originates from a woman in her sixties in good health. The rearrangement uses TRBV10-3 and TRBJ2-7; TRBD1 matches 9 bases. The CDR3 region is CAISDSDRGSNEQYF. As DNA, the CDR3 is TGTGCCATCAGTGATTCGGACAGGGGAAGTAACGAGCAGTACTTC.